This is a list of T cell receptor beta chains from one sample in a study of blood T cell repertoires in COVID-19. Repertoires were generated with immunoSEQ multiplex PCR, while TCRdb's copy carries only in-frame clones and drops some. The table shows about 320,000 clones, with 70% to 90% occurring only once. The sequencing input was peripheral blood. These receptors were collected from a human donor in a cohort sampled during active COVID-19. Both conserved end residues are part of each CDR3. D genes are given only for firm matches. The size entry is marked missing in some rows and otherwise reads once, few, many or a size class.

V	J	D	size	DNA	CDR3
TRBV19	TRBJ2-1	NA	NA	TGTGCCAGTAGTATAGGCAAGAGCTCCTACAATGAGCAGTTCTTC	CASSIGKSSYNEQFF
TRBV6-1	TRBJ1-2	TRBD1	once	TGTGCCAGCAGTGCACTGGTCCCTGGACAGGTTAAAGTGAACTATGGCTACACCTTC	CASSALVPGQVKVNYGYTF
TRBV7-9	TRBJ1-4	NA	NA	TGTGCCAGCAGCTTATTCCAGGGGAATGAAAAACTGTTTTTT	CASSLFQGNEKLFF
TRBV27	TRBJ1-1	NA	once	TGTGCCAGCAGTTTTAGGGGAATTCGGACTGAAGCTTTCTTT	CASSFRGIRTEAFF
TRBV5-1	TRBJ2-7	TRBD1	NA	TGCGCCAGCAGCTTGTCAGGGGGCACCTACGAGCAGTACTTC	CASSLSGGTYEQYF
TRBV6-5	TRBJ1-4	TRBD1	NA	TGTGCCAGCAGGGACAGGGGGAATGAAAAACTGTTTTTT	CASRDRGNEKLFF
TRBV5-6	TRBJ1-2	NA	NA	TGTGCCAGCAGCCTACAGGAGTCTCGTGGCTACACCTTC	CASSLQESRGYTF
TRBV27	TRBJ2-2	TRBD1	once	TGTGCCAGCAGTTTATCGTGGCAGGGGGTAAACGGGGAGCTGTTTTTT	CASSLSWQGVNGELFF
TRBV11-2	TRBJ2-1	NA	NA	TGTGCCAGCAGCTTTGGGGGCGATGAGCAGTTCTTC	CASSFGGDEQFF
TRBV12-2	TRBJ1-2	NA	NA	TGTGCAAGTCGCTTAGCGGACATGGACAGAGTCTACTATGGCTACACCTTC	CASRLADMDRVYYGYTF
TRBV7-2	TRBJ2-2	NA	NA	TGTGCCAGCAGCCAAGATGGGGCATCCGGGGAGCTGTTTTTT	CASSQDGASGELFF
TRBV5-6	TRBJ2-7	NA	NA	TGTGCCAGCAGCTCGGGACTTGGACTTACGTCCTACGAGCAGTACTTC	CASSSGLGLTSYEQYF
TRBV5-8	TRBJ1-1	NA	NA	TGTGCCAGCAGCCCCGCGGAGGGGATTGAAGCTTTCTTT	CASSPAEGIEAFF
TRBV20-1	TRBJ2-3	NA	NA	TGCAGTGCGGGACGGGGGGATACGCAGTATTTT	CSAGRGDTQYF
TRBV12-3/TRBV12-4	TRBJ1-2	TRBD1	NA	TGTGCCAGCAGTCGGACAGGGGACGGCTACACCTTC	CASSRTGDGYTF
TRBV5-5	TRBJ1-1	NA	NA	TGTGCCAGCAGCTTGGCCTTCCGGACAGAAGCTTTCTTT	CASSLAFRTEAFF
TRBV19	TRBJ1-3	NA	NA	TGTGCCAGTAGTATTCAGGGGAATTCTGGAAACACCATATATTTT	CASSIQGNSGNTIYF
TRBV3-1/TRBV3-2	TRBJ2-3	TRBD1	NA	TGTGCCAGCAGTGACAGGGGGCGCACTGATACGCAGTATTTT	CASSDRGRTDTQYF
TRBV12-3/TRBV12-4	TRBJ2-7	NA	NA	TGTGCCACGGCCGGGAACTCCTACGAGCAGTACTTC	CATAGNSYEQYF
TRBV19	TRBJ1-3	NA	NA	TGTGCCAGTAGTTTGGATGTTCAGAGGGGAAACACCATATATTTT	CASSLDVQRGNTIYF
TRBV5-6	TRBJ2-1	TRBD2	NA	TGTGCCAGCAGCCGCCGGACTAGCGGGTCCTACAATGAGCAGTTCTTC	CASSRRTSGSYNEQFF
TRBV7-8	TRBJ1-2	TRBD1	NA	TGTGCCAGCAGCTTCAGGGGGGCTAACTATGGCTACACCTTC	CASSFRGANYGYTF
TRBV7-9	TRBJ1-5	NA	NA	TGTGCCAGCAGCTTAGGGCAAGATCAGCCCCAGCATTTT	CASSLGQDQPQHF
TRBV29-1	TRBJ2-3	TRBD1	few	TGCAGCGTTCACGAACAGGGGGACGATACGCAGTATTTT	CSVHEQGDDTQYF
TRBV18	TRBJ2-1	TRBD1	NA	TGTGCCAGCTCAATCCAACAGGGGGCGGGCAATGAGCAGTTCTTC	CASSIQQGAGNEQFF
TRBV11-2	TRBJ2-2	NA	NA	TGTGCCAGCAGCTTTAGGGAGCTGTTTTTT	CASSFRELFF
TRBV4-1	TRBJ2-1	TRBD2	NA	TGCGCCAGCAGCCGCTTAGCGGGGGGCACCTACAATGAGCAGTTCTTC	CASSRLAGGTYNEQFF
TRBV6-1	TRBJ1-6	NA	NA	TGTGCCAGCAGTGAAAGTGAGGGGGATTACTATAATTCACCCCTCCACTTT	CASSESEGDYYNSPLHF
TRBV12-3/TRBV12-4	TRBJ1-2	NA	NA	TGTGCCAGCGGCCTCTTTTCGACAGGTGGCTACACCTTC	CASGLFSTGGYTF
TRBV12-3/TRBV12-4	TRBJ2-1	NA	NA	TGTGCCAGCCACAGGACCTACAATGAGCAGTTCTTC	CASHRTYNEQFF
TRBV6-5	TRBJ1-5	TRBD1	NA	TGTGCCAGCAGTTACTCTTGGACAGGGGATCAGCCCCAGCATTTT	CASSYSWTGDQPQHF
TRBV6-2/TRBV6-3	TRBJ1-5	TRBD1	NA	TGTGCCAGCAGTTACGACAGGGGTTCGGGGCCCCAGCATTTT	CASSYDRGSGPQHF
TRBV5-1	TRBJ2-5	NA	NA	TGCGCCAGCAGCTCTAGCGGACAGATCAGGGAGACCCAGTACTTC	CASSSSGQIRETQYF
TRBV4-1	TRBJ1-3	NA	NA	TGCGCCAGCAGCTTAGATCGTAACTCTGGAAACACCATATATTTT	CASSLDRNSGNTIYF
TRBV5-1	TRBJ1-2	TRBD1	NA	TGCGCCAGCAGCACTCGGACAGGGGACTATGGCTACACCTTC	CASSTRTGDYGYTF
TRBV6-5	TRBJ2-2	NA	NA	TGTGCCAGCAGGGAGGAGGGCAGGGAAGCCGGGGAGCTGTTTTTT	CASREEGREAGELFF
TRBV7-2	TRBJ2-7	NA	NA	TGTGCCAGCAGCTTAGATCTCTTCTCCTACGAGCAGTACTTC	CASSLDLFSYEQYF
TRBV7-9	TRBJ2-7	NA	NA	TGTGCCAGCAGCGGAAGGGGGATTAACTCCTACGAGCAGTACTTC	CASSGRGINSYEQYF
TRBV9	TRBJ1-1	TRBD1	NA	TGTGCCAGCAGCGTGACAGGGATGAGCGCTGAAGCTTTCTTT	CASSVTGMSAEAFF
TRBV5-1	TRBJ2-5	NA	NA	TGCGCCAGCAGCTACGGGACTCCGGCCGGAGAGACCCAGTACTTC	CASSYGTPAGETQYF
TRBV27	TRBJ1-2	TRBD1	few	TGTGCCAGCAGTGAATCACCGGGACAGTTCTATGGCTACACCTTC	CASSESPGQFYGYTF
TRBV10-3	TRBJ1-1	NA	NA	TGTGCCATCAGTGAGTCGGGAGGGTCGGTCACTGAAGCTTTCTTT	CAISESGGSVTEAFF
TRBV11-2	TRBJ2-7	TRBD1	NA	TGTGCCAGCAGGGACCTGACAGGGCGGTCCTACGAGCAGTACTTC	CASRDLTGRSYEQYF
TRBV7-3	TRBJ2-3	TRBD2	NA	TGTGCCAGCAGCCTGGCCTCTAGCGGGGGAGATACGCAGTATTTT	CASSLASSGGDTQYF
TRBV7-3	TRBJ2-2	NA	NA	TGTGCCAGCAGCTTAAACAACCCGAACACCGGGGAGCTGTTTTTT	CASSLNNPNTGELFF
TRBV5-8	TRBJ1-2	NA	NA	TGTGCCAGCAGCTTGGGGGCAGGGGTGAACTATGGCTACACCTTC	CASSLGAGVNYGYTF
TRBV2	TRBJ2-7	NA	NA	TGTGCCAGCAGTGAGTTTTACACAGCCCCCCACTTC	CASSEFYTAPHF
TRBV5-1	TRBJ1-2	NA	NA	TGCGCCAGCAGCTTGGCCGGGTATGGCTACACCTTC	CASSLAGYGYTF
TRBV19	TRBJ1-5	TRBD1	NA	TGTGCCAGTAAATCGGACAGGGGAGGTGGCCAGCCCCAGCATTTT	CASKSDRGGGQPQHF
TRBV6-5	TRBJ1-5	TRBD1	NA	TGTGCCAGCAGCGCCGGGACAGACAATCAGCCCCAGCATTTT	CASSAGTDNQPQHF
TRBV7-3	TRBJ2-1	TRBD1	once	TGTGCCAGCAGCTTCGACAGGGAGAAGGAGCAGTTCTTC	CASSFDREKEQFF
TRBV11-2	TRBJ1-1	NA	many	TGTGCCAGCAGCTTAGGCGGTTCGGCGAACACTGAAGCTTTCTTT	CASSLGGSANTEAFF
TRBV4-2	TRBJ2-1	NA	once	TGTGCCAGCAGCCAAGCAGGATACAATGAGCAGTTCTTC	CASSQAGYNEQFF
TRBV30	TRBJ1-1	NA	NA	TGTGCCTGGAGTGTATCGCGGCCTGTAACTGAAGCTTTCTTT	CAWSVSRPVTEAFF
TRBV11-2	TRBJ1-1	TRBD1	NA	TGTGCCAGCAGCCCGGGGGACAGGCCACAAATGAACACTGAAGCTTTCTTT	CASSPGDRPQMNTEAFF